The subject of this entry is one T cell receptor (beta chain). Antigen: not known. The data were obtained in a study of T cell responses to AZD1222 COVID-19 vaccine. Study-level points and caveats: The donors showed a predominance of white British ancestry and of females, with possible underestimation of clonal diversity. Reportedly, nearly half the spike-specific TCRs target unmutated variant regions.

With 4 bases clipped from V and 7 bases from J, the junction kept 9 bases outside the gene matches. CDR1 is SGHRS, CDR2 YFSETQ, per germline. The CDR3 totals 14 residues. Data came from immunoSEQ multiplex PCR; TCRdb stores just in-frame clones and leaves some out. This table holds tens of thousands of clones, roughly 85% found once. The receptor comes from an adult who received the AZD1222 COVID-19 vaccine. Sample: peripheral blood, taken 28 days after the second AZD1222 dose. The chain has TRBV5-1 and TRBJ1-2, with TRBD1 identical over 8 bases. The CDR3 bases are TGCGCCAGCAGCCAGACCCAGGGGGCTCCTGGCTACACCTTC. Translation: CASSQTQGAPGYTF. The full variable domain, its missing parts supplied by reference TRBV5-1 and TRBJ1-2, is KAGVTQTPRYLIKTRGQQVTLSCSPISGHRSVSWYQQTPGQGLQFLFEYFSETQRNKGNFPGRFSGRQFSNSRSEMNVSTLELGDSALYLCASSQTQGAPGYTFGSGTRLTVV.